The 16 T cell receptor beta chains presented below share a single source sample, sequenced in a study of shared clonotypes between healthy human individuals. Only in-frame clones appear in the TCRdb table, and some are missing; sequencing was by immunoSEQ multiplex PCR. The repertoire holds around 510,000 clones, roughly 72% seen once, with around 13% in the top ten. Material for sequencing was PBMCs. The receptor source for this set is a woman in her forties in good health. Some clones in this sample may be carry-over from other donors' samples.

The CDR3 DNA sequence: TGTGCCAGCAGCCCTAATCGGGGGGACTCGGCGCAGTATTTT. Its protein product is CASSPNRGDSAQYF. The rearrangement uses TRBV28 and TRBJ2-3, with TRBD2 matching 7 bases. Germline CDR1 MDHEN, CDR2 SYDVKM. The V and J ends lost 6 bases and 10 bases, in that order; junction bases with no gene match: 13. This CDR3 is built from 14 residues. The variable domain in full, with the rest retrieved from reference TRBV28 and TRBJ2-3, is DVKVTQSSRYLVKRTGEKVFLECVQDMDHENMFWYRQDPGLGLRLIYFSYDVKMKEKGDIPEGYSVSREKKERFSLILESASTNQTSMYLCASSPNRGDSAQYFGPGTRLTVL.

This chain uses TRBV18 with TRBJ2-4; D not resolved. The germline gives CDR1 KGHSH, CDR2 LQKENI. V lost 3 bases to trimming and J lost 1 base, with 7 bases between them. The CDR3 has 14 residues. CDR3 nucleotide sequence: TGTGCCAGCTCACCGCAAGGGGCCAAAAACATTCAGTACTTC. Translated, it gives CASSPQGAKNIQYF. Using reference TRBV18 and TRBJ2-4 for the parts outside the CDR3, the full variable domain is NAGVMQNPRHLVRRRGQEARLRCSPMKGHSHVYWYRQLPEEGLKFMVYLQKENIIDESGMPKERFSAEFPKEGPSILRIQQVVRGDSAAYFCASSPQGAKNIQYFGAGTRLSVL.

V is TRBV2 and J is TRBJ2-3, with D possibly TRBD2 on 6 matching bases. This CDR3 region has 14 residues. From germline, CDR1 is SNHLY and CDR2 FYNNEI. The V end lost 9 bases, the J end lost 0 bases, and 13 bases lay between the germline ends. The CDR3 DNA reads as TGTGCCAGAGGGGCGGGAACTAGCACAGATACGCAGTATTTT. As protein: CARGAGTSTDTQYF.

This chain uses TRBV19 with TRBJ1-5, with TRBD1 identical over 10 bases. CDR1 LNHDA and CDR2 SQIVND come from the germline V gene (reference sequence). This CDR3 has 15 residues. V lost 4 bases, J lost 3 bases, and 3 bases stayed unmatched. CDR3 sequence: CASSKGQGLNQPQHF. CDR3 sequence (DNA): TGTGCCAGTAGTAAGGGACAGGGGCTCAATCAGCCCCAGCATTTT. The entire variable domain, with the rest obtained from reference TRBV19 and TRBJ1-5, is as follows: DGGITQSPKYLFRKEGQNVTLSCEQNLNHDAMYWYRQDPGQGLRLIYYSQIVNDFQKGDIAEGYSVSREKKESFPLTVTSAQKNPTAFYLCASSKGQGLNQPQHFGDGTRLSIL.

This clone occurred a few times. This chain links TRBV4-1 with TRBJ2-7; tentatively, D is TRBD1 (6 bases). The V and J ends lost 1 base and 7 bases respectively, with 14 bases between them. This CDR3 has 14 amino acids. Germline values: CDR1 MGHRA, CDR2 YSYEKL. CDR3 in amino acids: CASSQVGRGREQYF. CDR3 DNA: TGCGCCAGCAGCCAAGTGGGCAGGGGAAGGGAGCAGTACTTC.

The chain joins TRBV5-6 to TRBJ2-7, with a weak D call TRBD2 (6 bases). Germline V gene lookup returns CDR1 SGHDT and CDR2 YYEEEE. V was clipped by 1 base and J by 3 bases, with 17 bases between them. The CDR3 contains 16 residues. The CDR3 DNA sequence: TGTGCCAGCAGCTTGAATGGTGGGGACTTAAGCTACGAGCAGTACTTC. It codes for CASSLNGGDLSYEQYF. Variable domain in full (rest from reference TRBV5-6 and TRBJ2-7): DAGVTQSPTHLIKTRGQQVTLRCSPKSGHDTVSWYQQALGQGPQFIFQYYEEEERQRGNFPDRFSGHQFPNYSSELNVNALLLGDSALYLCASSLNGGDLSYEQYFGPGTRLTVT.

The chain combines TRBV7-2 with TRBJ2-1; perhaps TRBD2 as D (5 bases). Germline V gene sequence: CDR1 SGHTA, CDR2 FQGNSA. The CDR3 is made up of 16 amino acids. The V end lost 1 base, the J end lost 8 bases, and 18 bases lay between the germline ends. CDR3 sequence: CASSLGLALSTHEQFF. For the CDR3, the DNA is TGTGCCAGCAGCTTAGGGCTAGCCCTATCTACGCATGAGCAGTTCTTC.

The chain is built from TRBV7-2 and TRBJ2-5; D is undetermined. Germline assignment: CDR1 SGHTA and CDR2 FQGNSA. Trimming pared 1 base from V and 0 bases from J, leaving 6 bases between. The length of the CDR3 is 14 residues. The CDR3 spells CASSLVGYQETQYF. The CDR3 bases are TGTGCCAGCAGCTTAGTGGGGTACCAAGAGACCCAGTACTTC.

The chain joins TRBV7-2 to TRBJ2-3; D remains ambiguous. The V end lost 7 bases, the J end lost 3 bases, and 11 bases lay between the germline ends. The CDR3 sequence is 13 residues long. CDR1 and CDR2 from the germline V gene are SGHTA and FQGNSA. This CDR3 reads CASTRPVTDTQYF. CDR3 in DNA: TGTGCCAGCACCCGCCCAGTAACAGATACGCAGTATTTT.

Regarding this clone: At the DNA level, this CDR3 is encoded by other sequences in the same sample as well. The chain joins TRBV11-2 to TRBJ2-1, with 12 bases matching TRBD2. The V and J ends lost 4 bases and 0 bases, in that order; junction bases with no gene match: 1. This CDR3 comprises 16 residues. Germline loops: CDR1 SGHAT, CDR2 FQNNGV. CDR3 residues: CASSSTSGSSYNEQFF. CDR3 bases: TGTGCCAGCAGCTCGACTAGCGGGAGCTCCTACAATGAGCAGTTCTTC.

CDR3 loop: CASSAPQGIRQPQHF. The DNA of the CDR3 is TGTGCCAGCAGTGCCCCACAGGGGATTAGGCAGCCCCAGCATTTT. This chain uses TRBV28 with TRBJ1-5, with TRBD1 matching over 7 bases. This CDR3 comprises 15 residues. Germline V gene data show CDR1 as MDHEN and CDR2 as SYDVKM. V shed 5 bases, J shed 7 bases, and the junction held 11 bases outside the gene matches.

The chain couples TRBV9 to TRBJ2-5; tentative D call: TRBD2 (5 bases). Germline CDR1 reads SGDLS; CDR2 reads YYNGEE. Trimming took 0 bases from V and 9 from J, leaving 12 bases between them. The CDR3 has 13 residues. CDR3 sequence: CASSVDTGGSQYF. CDR3 coding DNA: TGTGCCAGCAGCGTAGATACGGGCGGGTCCCAGTACTTC. Full variable domain (remainder filled in from reference TRBV9 and TRBJ2-5): DSGVTQTPKHLITATGQRVTLRCSPRSGDLSVYWYQQSLDQGLQFLIQYYNGEERAKGNILERFSAQQFPDLHSELNLSSLELGDSALYFCASSVDTGGSQYFGPGTRLLVL.

This clone was detected a few times. CDR3 in amino acids: CASSQDEGGHQPQHF. The CDR3 DNA is TGTGCCAGCAGCCAAGATGAGGGGGGCCATCAGCCCCAGCATTTT. The chain couples TRBV7-9 to TRBJ1-5; tentative D call: TRBD1 (6 bases). In germline, CDR1 is SEHNR, CDR2 FQNEAQ (reference sequence). Trimming took off 5 bases at V and 5 bases at J, with 16 bases between the two ends. This CDR3 spans 15 amino acids.

The rearrangement links TRBV10-2 to TRBJ2-1; TRBD2 agrees at 11 bases. Germline V gene data show CDR1 as WSHSY and CDR2 as SAAADI. The CDR3 spans 15 residues. The trim removed 4 bases at V and 7 bases at J, leaving 6 bases unmatched. As DNA, the CDR3 is TGCGCCAGCAGTGTACTAGCGGGAGTAAGGAATGAGCAGTTCTTC. Protein sequence: CASSVLAGVRNEQFF.

CDR3 nucleotide sequence: TGTGCCAGCAAAACAGGGGCCGGGTACGAGCAGTACTTC. Residues: CASKTGAGYEQYF. The V gene is TRBV28, the J gene TRBJ2-7; 7 nucleotides align to TRBD1. This CDR3 contains 13 residues. Germline values: CDR1 MDHEN, CDR2 SYDVKM. The V and J ends lost 7 bases and 4 bases, in that order; junction bases with no gene match: 7.

The chain employs TRBV10-2 and TRBJ2-5, with 9 positions matching TRBD2. The J segment lost 4 bases and the V segment lost 3 bases, leaving 6 bases of the junction unmatched. CDR1 and CDR2 (germline): WSHSY, SAAADI. The CDR3 sequence is 15 residues long. CDR3 sequence reads: CASSEGTSRGETQYF. CDR3 in DNA: TGCGCCAGCAGTGAAGGGACTAGCCGGGGAGAGACCCAGTACTTC.